Here is one T cell receptor beta chain with its context. With 10 bases removed from V and 9 bases from J, the gap between germline ends came to 16 bases. CDR1 MNHEY and CDR2 SVGEGT come from the germline V gene. The CDR3 covers 13 residues. This specimen comes from a study of CD8 T cells in Susac syndrome. RNA, at about 0.5 to 1 ug, was reverse transcribed with random hexamers. Multiplex PCR with immunoSEQ amplified the TCR beta CDR3 across 54 Vbeta and 13 Jbeta. TCRdb re-derived calls from the immunoSEQ multiplex PCR reads in MiXCR, one entry per CDR3 protein. The sample shows 120,000 or so distinct CDR3 sequences, 85% to 95% of them seen only once. TEMRA cells were FACS-enriched, unlike CD8+ and CD4+ T cells, which were negatively isolated.

The receptor's source is a human donor with Susac syndrome. Sequencing was done on a sample of CD8+ T cells from PBMCs. V and J are TRBV6-2 or TRBV6-3 and TRBJ1-6; no clear D gene. The CDR3: CATKFLVASPLHF. As DNA, the CDR3 is TGTGCCACCAAGTTTCTGGTCGCTTCACCCCTCCACTTT.